Shown below are 11 T cell receptor beta chains from a single sample sequenced in a study of blood T cell repertoires in COVID-19. Sequencing was performed with immunoSEQ multiplex PCR; in TCRdb, only in-frame clones are kept and a portion is missing. Of 35,000 to 40,000 clones in the sample, more than 65% are singletons; the top ten hold 25% to 30%. What was sequenced was peripheral blood. The receptor set was obtained from a man at least 80 years old with active or convalescent COVID-19.

This clone was counted between two and nine times. The genes are TRBV7-8 and TRBJ2-2, with a weak D call TRBD1 (7 bases). The V gene's germline CDR1 is SGHVS and CDR2 FQNEAQ. The CDR3 covers 18 residues. V shed 1 base and J shed 14 bases, with 29 bases lying between them. CDR3 coding DNA: TGTGCCAGCAGCTTAGGACTAAAACAGGGGAGGAACACCGGGGGACTGTTTTTT. Protein product: CASSLGLKQGRNTGGLFF.

This clone was detected a few times. This chain's CDR3 is CAWSGTQVNQPQHF. CDR3 nucleotide sequence: TGTGCCTGGAGTGGGACACAAGTTAATCAGCCCCAGCATTTT. This sequence joins TRBV30 and TRBJ1-5, with D possibly matching TRBD1 (5 bases). V was clipped by 1 base and J by 4 bases, with 11 bases between them. The CDR3 is 14 residues long. The germline gives CDR1 GTSNPN, CDR2 SVGIG (reference sequence).

The chain couples TRBV5-4 to TRBJ1-2, with TRBD1 matching 9 bases. The germline V gene encodes CDR1 SGHNT and CDR2 YYREEE (reference sequence). The CDR3 spans 15 residues. After removal of 0 bases from V and 8 bases from J, the junction contained 8 bases not matched to a gene. The CDR3 here is CASSLGDRGIYGYTF. The DNA of the CDR3 is TGTGCCAGCAGCTTGGGTGACAGGGGGATCTACGGCTACACCTTC.

The genes are TRBV19 and TRBJ1-3, with D maybe TRBD1 (6 bases). The germline gives CDR1 LNHDA, CDR2 SQIVND (reference sequence). Trimming cost V 10 bases and J 7 bases, with 29 bases left between them. The CDR3 totals 17 residues. For the CDR3, the DNA is TGTGCCAAAACCACGTCCCGGCGGGGGGCCTTAAGTAACACCATATATTTT. Translated, it gives CAKTTSRRGALSNTIYF.

The rearrangement uses TRBV30 and TRBJ1-1; D remains ambiguous. The CDR3 runs 13 residues. Germline CDR1 reads GTSNPN; CDR2 reads SVGIG (reference sequence). V dropped 2 bases and J dropped 1 base, with 8 bases sitting between them. CDR3 DNA: TGTGCCTGGAGTAGGAGAGCGAACACTGAAGCTTTCTTT. This sequence encodes CAWSRRANTEAFF.

The rearrangement links TRBV5-1 to TRBJ2-3; D is ambiguous. Germline values: CDR1 SGHRS, CDR2 YFSETQ. CDR3 length equals 15 residues. V was shortened by 4 bases and J by 2 bases, with 14 bases between the two germline ends. This CDR3 reads CASSHESPSTDTQYF. CDR3 sequence (DNA): TGCGCCAGCAGCCATGAAAGCCCGTCCACAGATACGCAGTATTTT.

The CDR3 DNA reads as TGTGCCAGTAGTGAACGGGACAGACCCTACGAGCAGTACTTC. This encodes CASSERDRPYEQYF. V and J are TRBV19 and TRBJ2-7; TRBD1 matches 7 bases. Germline V lookup: CDR1 LNHDA, CDR2 SQIVND (reference sequence). CDR3 length: 14 residues. J was trimmed by 2 bases and V by 5 bases; bases with no gene match: 6.

The rearrangement joins TRBV7-2 to TRBJ1-3; D unclear. Germline assignment: CDR1 SGHTA and CDR2 FQGNSA. This CDR3 has 15 residues. Trimming cost V 2 bases and J 4 bases, with 12 bases left between them. The CDR3 sequence is CASSLTRTGGNTIYF. DNA for the CDR3: TGTGCCAGCAGCTTAACTCGGACGGGGGGAAACACCATATATTTT.

This chain uses TRBV6-5 with TRBJ1-6, with 7 bases fitting TRBD1. V shed 2 bases and J 6 bases; nucleotides not matched to a gene: 4. The CDR3 length is 15 residues. Germline V gene sequence: CDR1 MNHEY, CDR2 SVGAGI. In nucleotides, the CDR3 is TGTGCCAGCAGTTACATGACAGGGTTTAATTCACCCCTCCACTTT. Translation gives CASSYMTGFNSPLHF.

V is TRBV7-2 and J is TRBJ2-7; TRBD2 is a possible D gene (7 bases). Per the germline V gene, CDR1 is SGHTA and CDR2 is FQGNSA. V lost 4 bases to trimming and J lost 6 bases, with 16 bases between them. The CDR3 runs 14 residues. CDR3 sequence (DNA): TGTGCCAGCAGCTCCACGGGGGGCCCCATCGAGCAGTACTTC. Amino acids: CASSSTGGPIEQYF.

This sequence joins TRBV5-1 and TRBJ2-7; D perhaps matches TRBD1 (6 bases). Germline V gene data show CDR1 as SGHRS and CDR2 as YFSETQ. V lost 0 bases to trimming and J lost 1 base, with 11 bases between them. This CDR3 has 15 amino acids. This CDR3 reads CASSLVVQGSYEQYF. The CDR3 DNA sequence: TGCGCCAGCAGCTTGGTCGTACAGGGTTCCTACGAGCAGTACTTC.